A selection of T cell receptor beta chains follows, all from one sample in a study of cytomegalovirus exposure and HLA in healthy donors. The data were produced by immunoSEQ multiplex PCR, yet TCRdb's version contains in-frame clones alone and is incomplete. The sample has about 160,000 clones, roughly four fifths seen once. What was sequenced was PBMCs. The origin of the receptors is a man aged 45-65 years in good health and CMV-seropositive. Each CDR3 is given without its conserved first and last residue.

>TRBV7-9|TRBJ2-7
ASSLGTGVVGYEQY
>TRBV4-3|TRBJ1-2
ASSRGQDSDGYT
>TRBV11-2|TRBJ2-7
ASSQPGQGTLKQY
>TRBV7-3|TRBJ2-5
ASSELAEATQY
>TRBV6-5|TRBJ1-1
AIGSGLAF
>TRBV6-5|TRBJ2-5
ASSSRKHRGETQY
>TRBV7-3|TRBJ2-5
ATAIMGQQETQY
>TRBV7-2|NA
ASSERTSGNYEQY
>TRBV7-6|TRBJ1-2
ASSRTPGGMGYT
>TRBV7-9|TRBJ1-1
ASSSGTGGKAF